This T cell receptor (beta chain) was recovered during a study of cytomegalovirus exposure and HLA in healthy donors. This CDR3 has 14 amino acids. Germline V gene lookup returns CDR1 SGHNT and CDR2 YENEEA. V was shortened by 8 bases and J by 1 base, with 14 bases between the two germline ends. Note on this clone: Its antigen is not identified.

Amplification used 60 Vbeta primers and 13 Jbeta primers. Produced via immunoSEQ multiplex PCR; TCRdb's table is partial and in-frame only. This sample has some 170,000 clones, with roughly four fifths found just once. Study-wide findings and caveats: Researchers reported from a later analysis that most CMV-associated TCR beta chains appeared HLA-restricted. Rarity held for most TCR sequences, but there were some public TCRs that occurred in many donors.

It was healthy bone marrow donors who served as donors. The sequence came from a woman aged 18 to 35 in good health and CMV-seropositive. The chain recombines TRBV11-3 with TRBJ1-1, with a tentative D call TRBD1 (6 bases). The sample taken for sequencing was PBMCs. CDR3 DNA sequence: TGTGCCAGCGCTCTAGGGGGGGAGAACACTGAAGCTTTCTTT. Translation: CASALGGENTEAFF.